The clone carrying this T cell receptor (beta chain) was observed once. Antigen: not known. This sample was included in a study of shared clonotypes between healthy human individuals. The sorted-subset replicate PCRs were given about 200 ng DNA, which is about 29,000 T cell genomes. Sequencing used immunoSEQ multiplex PCR; TCRdb keeps in-frame clones, though not all of them. The table records approximately 650,000 clones, 95% to 96% of them present only once. CD45RO-negative CD8 cells positively selected for CCR7 made up the naive population, which excluded terminally differentiated effector memory CD45RA+ cells. Regarding the study as a whole: Clonotype sharing among donors was thought likely to change with sequencing depth.

The CDR3 sequence is 13 residues long. Germline V gene lookup returns CDR1 SGHVS and CDR2 FQNEAQ. Trimming left V 3 bases short and J 6 bases short, with 10 bases between. The V call is TRBV7-8, the J call TRBJ2-3; D ambiguous. This receptor was identified in a woman aged 25 to 45 in good health. Sequenced material: naive CD8+ T cells sorted from blood. This CDR3 is CASSFSELDTQYF. The CDR3 nucleotides read TGTGCCAGCAGCTTTTCGGAACTCGATACGCAGTATTTT.